Listed below are T cell receptor beta chains from one sample, sequenced in a study of T cell changes during pregnancy in multiple sclerosis. Assay: immunoSEQ multiplex PCR; the TCRdb copy retains only in-frame clones and omits some. The table includes about 45,000 clones, 85% to 90% detected once. Sequenced here: CD4+ T cells from peripheral blood mononuclear cells, sampled in the first trimester of pregnancy. The receptors were gathered from a female donor with multiple sclerosis, enrolled in a pregnancy study. CDR3s include the opening cysteine and the closing phenylalanine or tryptophan. The order of the fields is clone size, J gene, D gene, V gene, CDR3 DNA, CDR3 protein. D genes are given only for firm matches. The size of a clone is reported for some rows only, either as once, few or many, or as a class for expanded clones.

few | TRBJ1-5 | - | TRBV7-2 | TGTGCCAGCAGGGGGATAGGGGCCAATCAGCCCCAGCATTTT | CASRGIGANQPQHF
- | TRBJ2-1 | - | TRBV4-2 | TGTGCCAGCAGCCAAGAAGGCAGGGAGCAGTTCTTC | CASSQEGREQFF
- | TRBJ2-1 | - | TRBV7-9 | TGTGCCAGCAGCAAGACTGGTGGTGAGCAGTTCTTC | CASSKTGGEQFF
- | TRBJ2-2 | - | TRBV4-1 | TGCGCCAGCAGCCAAAGCTCGGGGGGCGCGGACACCGGGGAGCTGTTTTTT | CASSQSSGGADTGELFF
- | TRBJ2-7 | TRBD1 | TRBV30 | TGTGCCTGGGCCAGGGGGTCGTACGAGCAGTACTTC | CAWARGSYEQYF
- | TRBJ2-5 | TRBD1 | TRBV6-1 | TGTGCCAGCAGCGCCGGGACAGGCAAGACCCAGTACTTC | CASSAGTGKTQYF
- | TRBJ2-3 | TRBD2 | TRBV6-5 | TGTGCCAGCAGAACTAGCGGGGCCCGCACAGATACGCAGTATTTT | CASRTSGARTDTQYF
- | TRBJ2-7 | TRBD1 | TRBV28 | TGTGCCAGCAGTTCCCCGGGACAGGGTTCCTACGAGCAGTACTTC | CASSSPGQGSYEQYF
- | TRBJ1-3 | - | TRBV5-1 | TGCGCCAGCAGCTTGGGGACGGGGAAGGGAAACACCATATATTTT | CASSLGTGKGNTIYF
- | TRBJ2-2 | - | TRBV6-1 | TGTGCCAGCAGTGGGCAGGGGCGGACCGGGGAGCTGTTTTTT | CASSGQGRTGELFF
- | TRBJ2-6 | - | TRBV4-2 | TGTGCCAGCAGCCAACGACATGGTTCCTCTGGGGCCAACGTCCTGACTTTC | CASSQRHGSSGANVLTF
few | TRBJ1-2 | TRBD1 | TRBV7-8 | TGTGCCAGCAGCTCTTACCCGACAGGGGGCTTGGATGGCTACACCTTC | CASSSYPTGGLDGYTF
- | TRBJ2-4 | TRBD2 | TRBV19 | TGTGCCAGTAGTATCCCTAGCGGGAGGATGCCCATTCAGTACTTC | CASSIPSGRMPIQYF
- | TRBJ2-7 | - | TRBV13 | TGTGCCAGCAGCCTACCCTTCTCCTACGAGCAGTACTTC | CASSLPFSYEQYF
- | TRBJ2-7 | TRBD1 | TRBV6-1 | TGTGCCAGCAGTAGGGACAGATCCTACGAGCAGTACTTC | CASSRDRSYEQYF
- | TRBJ2-6 | - | TRBV6-1 | TGTGCCAGCAGTGAATACTTCGGGGTGGCTGGGGCCAACGTCCTGACTTTC | CASSEYFGVAGANVLTF
- | TRBJ2-7 | TRBD1 | TRBV5-1 | TGCGCCAGCAGCAGCATCCAGGGGGCTAGCCACGAGCAGTACTTC | CASSSIQGASHEQYF
- | TRBJ1-5 | TRBD1 | TRBV4-1 | TGCGCCAGCAGCCAAACCCCAGGGGGCGCTGGCAATCAGCCCCAGCATTTT | CASSQTPGGAGNQPQHF
few | TRBJ1-4 | TRBD1 | TRBV25-1 | TGTGCCAGCACATTCCACGGGACAGGGGATGGAAAACTGTTTTTT | CASTFHGTGDGKLFF
- | TRBJ2-1 | TRBD1 | TRBV28 | TGTGCCAGCAGTCCGCCCTCAGGGGGTCGGTCCTACAATGAGCAGTTCTTC | CASSPPSGGRSYNEQFF
- | TRBJ1-2 | - | TRBV7-2 | TGTGCCAGCAGCTTAGGGAAGGCGGTTAACTATGGCTACACCTTC | CASSLGKAVNYGYTF
- | TRBJ2-7 | - | TRBV14 | TGTGCCAGCAGCCCTCAGGGATACGAGCAGTACTTC | CASSPQGYEQYF
- | TRBJ2-3 | - | TRBV2 | TGTGCCAGCACCACATCGGGGGATACGCAGTATTTT | CASTTSGDTQYF
- | TRBJ1-1 | - | TRBV29-1 | TGCAGCGCCTTCCGGGCCCAAGGAAGCGGAGGGACTGAAGCTTTCTTT | CSAFRAQGSGGTEAFF
- | TRBJ2-7 | TRBD2 | TRBV5-4 | TGTGCCAGCAGCCCGACTCCTAGCGGATCCACGCGGAACGAGCAGTACTTC | CASSPTPSGSTRNEQYF
- | TRBJ2-6 | - | TRBV28 | TGTGCCAGCAATTCCTTCTCTGGGGCCAACGTCCTGACTTTC | CASNSFSGANVLTF
- | TRBJ2-2 | TRBD2 | TRBV6-6 | TGTGCCAGCTGCCCCGGTAGCGGGACGAACACCGGGGAGCTGTTTTTT | CASCPGSGTNTGELFF
once | TRBJ2-7 | - | TRBV2 | TGTGCCAGCAGTGATCCGGTCTACGAGCAGTACTTC | CASSDPVYEQYF
- | TRBJ1-2 | TRBD1 | TRBV19 | TGTGCCAGTAGTCTATACCGGGACAGGGCAAGAGGCTACACCTTC | CASSLYRDRARGYTF
- | TRBJ1-2 | TRBD1 | TRBV28 | TGTGCCAGCGGGACAGGGGTTTATGGCTACACCTTC | CASGTGVYGYTF
- | TRBJ2-7 | TRBD1 | TRBV2 | TGTGCCAGCAGTATACACAGACAGGGTCGGATGACTCGGGAGCAGTACTTC | CASSIHRQGRMTREQYF
- | TRBJ1-4 | TRBD1 | TRBV4-1 | TGCGCCAGCAGGCCTCATCCCGGGACAGGGGGCAGAAATGAAAAACTGTTTTTT | CASRPHPGTGGRNEKLFF
- | TRBJ2-7 | TRBD2 | TRBV19 | TGTGCCAGTAGGCGGACTAGCGGAGGGGTGGGCGCCTACGAGCAGTACTTC | CASRRTSGGVGAYEQYF
- | TRBJ2-3 | TRBD2 | TRBV28 | TGTGCCAGCAGGCCGGGACTAGCGGGAGGAGATACGCAGTATTTT | CASRPGLAGGDTQYF
- | TRBJ2-3 | TRBD2 | TRBV5-4 | TGTGCCAGCAGCCTAGGGACTAGCGGGCGAAACACAGATACGCAGTATTTT | CASSLGTSGRNTDTQYF
- | TRBJ1-1 | TRBD1 | TRBV29-1 | TGCAGCGCTCGGACAGGGGGAACTGAAGCTTTCTTT | CSARTGGTEAFF
- | TRBJ2-1 | TRBD2 | TRBV6-4 | TGTGCCAGCAGTATTACCCTCGGGGGGATAAATGAGCAGTTCTTC | CASSITLGGINEQFF
- | TRBJ2-7 | TRBD2 | TRBV28 | TGTGCCAGCAGTACTAGCGGACTATACGAGCAGTACTTC | CASSTSGLYEQYF
- | TRBJ1-2 | - | TRBV5-6 | TGTGCCAGCAGCTTGGGACAGAACTATGGCTACACCTTC | CASSLGQNYGYTF
- | TRBJ2-2 | - | TRBV7-3 | TGTGCCAGCAGCTTAGGGAGTCTGAACACCGGGGAGCTGTTTTTT | CASSLGSLNTGELFF
- | TRBJ1-4 | - | TRBV1 | TGCACCAGCAGCCGAGGCCGACAGGCAACTAATGAAAAACTGTTTTTT | CTSSRGRQATNEKLFF
- | TRBJ2-2 | TRBD1 | TRBV5-1 | TGCGCCAGCAGCCCCGGGACAGGGGGTACCGGGGAGCTGTTTTTT | CASSPGTGGTGELFF
- | TRBJ2-7 | TRBD1 | TRBV5-1 | TGCGCCAGCAGCGCGGGACAGGCAATCTCTGGTCTCTACGAGCAGTACTTC | CASSAGQAISGLYEQYF
- | TRBJ2-2 | - | TRBV28 | TGTGCCAGCAGTTTTCCTGGCCGGCGGCCCGGGGAGCTGTTTTTT | CASSFPGRRPGELFF
- | TRBJ2-2 | - | TRBV7-9 | TGTGCCAGCAGCCGACTGACCACCGGGGAGCTGTTTTTT | CASSRLTTGELFF
- | TRBJ2-7 | - | TRBV11-3 | TGTGCCAGCAGCTCTTACGGGAGACCCTACGAGCAGTACTTC | CASSSYGRPYEQYF
- | TRBJ2-7 | TRBD1 | TRBV10-2 | TGCGCCAGCAGTCCAGACAGGGAACGGTTCGAGCAGTACTTC | CASSPDRERFEQYF
- | TRBJ2-2 | TRBD1 | TRBV5-1 | TGCGCCAGCAGCCTGGGGGACAGGGGTAACGGGGAGCTGTTTTTT | CASSLGDRGNGELFF
- | TRBJ2-7 | TRBD2 | TRBV4-1 | TGCGCCAGCAGCCCGCAGACTAGCGGGAGCTACGAGCAGTACTTC | CASSPQTSGSYEQYF